The entry that follows covers one T cell receptor beta chain sequence. The sample holds a few counts of this clonotype. The antigen this receptor binds is unknown. Nothing much larger sits one base from this clone, and base qualities are not available. The sample is drawn from a study of identical twins listed by TCRdb under 2016. With regard to the full study: TCR alpha and beta repertoires from monozygotic twins, unrelated adults of various ages and cord blood were deep-sequenced to test whether fetal clonotypes persist. To rule out contamination, the twin experiments were replicated at different times with different library preparation protocols. General study outcomes and caveats: Recombination models systematically underestimated out-of-frame TCR alpha sharing in monozygotic twins but agreed with sharing between unrelated individuals. Fewer insertions were carried by abundant cord blood beta clonotypes, a similar but weaker trend appeared in young adult naive repertoires, and no such trend appeared in memory repertoires. Out-of-frame TCR alpha sequences shared between twins showed an excess of low generation-probability sequences compared with coincidental sharing between unrelated individuals. Invariant T cells such as MAIT and iNKT could partly confound zero-insertion analyses, though diverse VJ usage argued against this for most clonotypes. The excess sharing between twins in beta out-of-frame sequences was weaker because fewer shared sequences reduced the signal-to-noise ratio. Because the same donors could not be followed over many years, conclusions were based on cross-sectional statistical analysis.

CDR1 and CDR2, looked up from the germline V gene, are MNHEY and SVGAGI. The CDR3 starts with the cysteine, ends with the phenylalanine, and has 14 residues. Here the CDR3 DNA is all that survives: 42 bases in frame from base 1. The trim is 2 bases for V and 6 bases for J, with a gap of 11 bases between the germline ends. Library preparation used 5' RACE. Sequencing used an Illumina HiSeq 2000. Template switching added a universal primer binding site, and the final cDNA carried a unique molecular identifier that allowed TCR cDNA molecules to be counted accurately. Specific primers in the conserved constant-segment region were used to synthesize first-strand cDNA for the TCR alpha and beta chains. To control for contamination, each cDNA library was double barcoded with a SMART-Mk sample barcode plus Illumina barcodes. TruSeq adapter sequences and Illumina sample barcodes were added in two successive PCR steps. The Illumina HiSeq platform was used with custom primers to sequence TCR alpha and beta cDNA libraries. Regarding the original processing steps: MiGEC was used to process raw reads and extract unique molecular identifiers, and MiXCR was used to find CDR3 positions. Recombination models were inferred per individual with the repgenHMM and IGoR tools using an EM algorithm. The analysis of shared clonotypes was done with the tcR package in R, with sharing normalized by the product of cloneset sizes. To study raw recombination free of thymic and clonal selection effects, out-of-frame nonproductive sequences were analyzed. The raw public reads went through TCRdb reprocessing: fastp at Q25, MiXCR clone calling, in-frame beta chains kept. Rows matching on CDR3 protein sequence are summarized as one entry with the most common DNA and genes. TCRdb, not the original authors, processed these V and J calls. Within this sample are about 570,000 distinct CDR3 sequences, with 7.5% to 10% of them counted one time only. The ten largest clones add up to roughly 3% of the sample.

All donors were healthy Caucasians. The twin cohort consisted of three pairs of female monozygotic twins, all aged about 18 to 29 years. The RNA used for TCR libraries was isolated from peripheral blood mononuclear cells. These data are also associated with another study on yellow fever vaccine responses in identical twins. The second study also describes: According to the authors, in identical twins the way T cells responded to vaccination appeared partly convergent and partly personalized. Focusing on identical twins, the study followed the T cell clones that responded to the vaccine, and did so with precision.

Sequenced: PBMCs. This TCR was sampled from a woman aged 18-29 years in good health. Recombination linked TRBV6-5 to TRBJ2-1; TRBD1 is a possible D gene, resting on 5 matching bases. The DNA sequence follows: TGTGCCAGCAGTTACGGGCAGGGTATCAATGAGCAGTTCTTC. Its protein product is CASSYGQGINEQFF.